The T cell receptor (beta chain) under discussion was sequenced for a study of CD8 T cells in Susac syndrome. With 6 bases clipped from V and 5 bases from J, the junction kept 16 bases outside the gene matches. The length of the CDR3 is 16 residues. Germline V gives CDR1 LNHDA, CDR2 SQIVND (reference sequence). Random hexamers served to reverse transcribe about 0.5 to 1 ug RNA. TCRdb re-called the immunoSEQ multiplex PCR reads with MiXCR, one entry per CDR3 protein. The sample holds over 100,000 distinct CDR3 sequences; 80% to 95% are singletons and the top ten take around 0.15%. Sequenced material: CD4+ T cells from PBMCs. The receptor's source is a human donor in good health. V usage is TRBV19 and J usage is TRBJ2-7, with 7 bases matching TRBD2. CDR3 nucleotide sequence: TGTGCCAGTAGCCCCGGGAGGCGGGAGCTCCCCCACGAGCAGTACTTC. It specifies CASSPGRRELPHEQYF.